The 30 T cell receptor beta chains given below trace back to one sample, sequenced in a study of T cells after yellow fever vaccination. A single record per CDR3 protein comes from TCRdb applying MiXCR to the 5' RACE reads. The sample lists about 260,000 distinct CDR3 sequences, over 4.5% occurring once. The material sequenced was CD4+ T cells sorted from PBMCs, taken on the day of the yellow fever booster vaccination. The receptors stem from a man aged 18 to 29 who received the YFV17D yellow fever vaccine.

This sequence joins TRBV20-1 and TRBJ2-1; D may be TRBD2 (6 bases). The CDR3 loop spans 12 amino acids. V was pared by 6 bases and J by 7 bases, with 13 bases between. CDR1 is DFQATT and CDR2 is SNEGSKA in the germline V gene (reference sequence). The CDR3 bases are TGCAGTGCCCCACCGCGGGGAAATGAGCAGTTCTTC. Amino acids: CSAPPRGNEQFF.

There are a few counts of this clonotype. The chain is built from TRBV20-1 and TRBJ1-2; TRBD1 might be the D (6 bases). The CDR3 extends over 15 amino acids. Germline V gene sequence: CDR1 DFQATT, CDR2 SNEGSKA (reference sequence). Trimming pared 2 bases from V and 4 bases from J, leaving 17 bases between. CDR3 DNA: TGCAGTGCTAGACCATCGGGACACGAATTCTATGGCTACACCTTC. Amino acid sequence: CSARPSGHEFYGYTF.

This clonotype was seen a few times. The V gene is TRBV5-1, the J gene TRBJ1-3, with D unresolved. The CDR3 loop spans 15 amino acids. Trimming took off 4 bases at V and 0 bases at J, with 11 bases between the two ends. Germline CDR1 is SGHRS and CDR2 is YFSETQ. The chain's CDR3 is CASSPSTGSGNTIYF. DNA for the CDR3: TGCGCCAGCAGCCCATCGACCGGCTCTGGAAACACCATATATTTT. Combining the CDR3 with reference TRBV5-1 and TRBJ1-3 gives the whole variable domain KAGVTQTPRYLIKTRGQQVTLSCSPISGHRSVSWYQQTPGQGLQFLFEYFSETQRNKGNFPGRFSGRQFSNSRSEMNVSTLELGDSALYLCASSPSTGSGNTIYFGEGSWLTVV.

This clonotype was picked up many times. This sequence joins TRBV20-1 and TRBJ2-5, with D perhaps TRBD1 or TRBD2 (5 bases each). Germline CDR1 reads DFQATT; CDR2 reads SNEGSKA (reference sequence). CDR3 size: 16 residues. V lost 3 bases to trimming and J lost 2 bases, with 19 bases between them. CDR3 residues: CSASWGSRGGQETQYF. The CDR3, as DNA: TGCAGTGCTAGCTGGGGGTCCCGAGGCGGTCAAGAGACCCAGTACTTC.

This clonotype was recorded a few times. Written as DNA, the CDR3 is TGTGCCAGCAGCCAGGAGGCAGATACGCAGTATTTT. It encodes CASSQEADTQYF. V and J are TRBV11-2 and TRBJ2-3; a weak D match, TRBD2 (5 bases). The CDR3 extends over 12 amino acids. Germline assignment: CDR1 SGHAT and CDR2 FQNNGV. With 5 bases removed from V and 4 bases from J, the gap between germline ends came to 7 bases. The full variable domain, its missing parts supplied by reference TRBV11-2 and TRBJ2-3, is EAGVAQSPRYKIIEKRQSVAFWCNPISGHATLYWYQQILGQGPKLLIQFQNNGVVDDSQLPKDRFSAERLKGVDSTLKIQPAKLEDSAVYLCASSQEADTQYFGPGTRLTVL.

This clonotype was detected a few times. The gene calls are TRBV7-2 and TRBJ2-1, with D perhaps TRBD2 (5 bases). The CDR3 covers 14 residues. V lost 2 bases and J 7 bases, leaving 12 bases between the germline ends. CDR1 is SGHTA, CDR2 FQGNSA, per germline. The CDR3 sequence is CASSLNFGINEQFF. The CDR3 bases are TGTGCCAGCAGCTTAAATTTCGGGATTAATGAGCAGTTCTTC.

The rearrangement joins TRBV3-1 to TRBJ1-2, with TRBD1 matching 9 bases. This CDR3 is 15 amino acids long. With 4 bases clipped from V and 8 bases from J, the junction kept 11 bases outside the gene matches. Germline V gene data show CDR1 as LGHDT and CDR2 as YNNKEL (reference sequence). The DNA for the CDR3 is TGTGCCAGCAGCCGAACGACAGGGGGAGGGGGAGGCTACACCTTC. Translated: CASSRTTGGGGGYTF.

This clonotype appeared many times. The chain recombines TRBV12-3 or TRBV12-4 with TRBJ2-4; D remains ambiguous. The CDR3 extends over 14 amino acids. Trimming removed 6 bases at V and 4 bases at J, with 13 bases between. CDR3 sequence: CASRPRAAKNIQYF. The CDR3 nucleotides are TGTGCCAGCAGACCCCGGGCGGCTAAAAACATTCAGTACTTC.

With regard to this clonotype: It is likely a read error, because the conserved phenylalanine at the end of the CDR3 is missing. The rearrangement joins TRBV7-2 to TRBJ2-1, with 7 bases fitting TRBD1. This CDR3 spans 16 amino acids. Germline V gene sequence: CDR1 SGHTA, CDR2 FQGNSA. Trimming cost V 4 bases and J 7 bases; bases outside gene matches: 13. CDR3 sequence (DNA): TGTGCCAGCAGCTACTCCGGGACAGTAGGCGTTAATGAGCAGTTCCTC. Protein: CASSYSGTVGVNEQFL.

The chain links TRBV12-3 or TRBV12-4 to TRBJ2-3, with 8 bases lining up with TRBD1. CDR3 size: 11 residues. The ends lost 6 bases at V and 12 bases at J; junction bases unmatched: 5. In nucleotides, the CDR3 is TGTGCCAGCAGAGACAGGGGCCGACAGTATTTT. It specifies CASRDRGRQYF.

This rearrangement joins TRBV3-1 to TRBJ2-7; 7 bases match TRBD2. The CDR3 is made up of 12 amino acids. The V gene's germline CDR1 is LGHDT and CDR2 YNNKEL (reference sequence). V was clipped by 4 bases and J by 6 bases; unmatched bases: 3. In nucleotides, the CDR3 is TGTGCCAGCAGCCGGGAGGGGTTCGAGCAGTACTTC. It codes for CASSREGFEQYF.

This chain links TRBV6-5 with TRBJ1-2; TRBD1 aligns across 8 bases. The ends lost 2 bases at V and 5 bases at J; junction bases unmatched: 7. The V gene's germline CDR1 is MNHEY and CDR2 SVGAGI. This CDR3 has 15 amino acids. Written as DNA, the CDR3 is TGTGCCAGCAGTTACCGAGGACAGGGATCATATGGCTACACCTTC. This encodes CASSYRGQGSYGYTF.

The chain uses TRBV15 and TRBJ1-2; 7 positions match TRBD1. V dropped 4 bases and J dropped 4; count of bases not matched to a gene: 3. Germline CDR1 and CDR2: LNHNV and YYDKDF (reference sequence). The CDR3 runs to 13 residues. In DNA, the CDR3 is TGTGCCACCAGCACAGGGGGAGTCTATGGCTACACCTTC. It yields the protein CATSTGGVYGYTF. Based on the CDR3 plus reference TRBV15 and TRBJ1-2, the full variable domain is DAMVIQNPRYQVTQFGKPVTLSCSQTLNHNVMYWYQQKSSQAPKLLFHYYDKDFNNEADTPDNFQSRRPNTSFCFLDIRSPGLGDTAMYLCATSTGGVYGYTFGSGTRLTVV.

The chain joins TRBV7-2 to TRBJ1-6; the D gene is possibly TRBD1 (5 bases). Trimming removed 1 base from V and 6 bases from J, with 16 bases in between. This CDR3 has 17 residues. CDR1 and CDR2 from the germline V gene are SGHTA and FQGNSA. CDR3 in DNA: TGTGCCAGCAGCTTAGTGCAGGGCGCAAGCGGTAATTCACCCCTCCACTTT. This gives the protein CASSLVQGASGNSPLHF.

Worth noting for this clonotype: One junction end does not reproduce the germline sequence, and a read error may be involved. The J gene is TRBJ2-6, the V gene TRBV5-1; 7 nucleotides align to TRBD1. This CDR3 spans 16 amino acids. Germline lookup yields CDR1 SGHRS and CDR2 YFSETQ. For the CDR3, the DNA is TGCGCCAGCGGCTTGGGGACAGCCTCTGGGGCCAACGTCCTGACTTTC. Translated: CASGLGTASGANVLTF.

This clonotype was counted at least ten times. V gene TRBV6-2 or TRBV6-3 combines with J gene TRBJ2-3, with 9 bases identical to TRBD2. CDR1 MNHEY and CDR2 SVGEGT come from the germline V gene. Germline trimming cut 8 bases from V and 2 bases from J; bases unmatched to any gene: 5. The CDR3 is 14 residues long. The chain's CDR3 is CASRERGATDTQYF. CDR3 bases: TGTGCCAGCCGAGAGCGGGGGGCCACAGATACGCAGTATTTT.

This clonotype turned up a few times. The chain recombines TRBV7-9 with TRBJ1-6, with D uncertain. Germline V gene data show CDR1 as SEHNR and CDR2 as FQNEAQ (reference sequence). V was clipped by 1 base and J by 7 bases, with 8 bases between them. The CDR3 contains 14 residues. The CDR3 spells CASSLVSENSPLHF. In nucleotides, the CDR3 is TGTGCCAGCAGCTTAGTGTCAGAGAATTCACCCCTCCACTTT.

This clonotype was counted between two and nine times. The V and J genes are TRBV29-1 and TRBJ1-1, with a possible D match to TRBD1 (5 bases). CDR1 and CDR2 from the germline V gene are SQVTM and ANQGSEA. CDR3 length: 15 amino acids. Trimming left V 4 bases short and J 4 bases short, with 19 bases between. DNA of the CDR3: TGCAGCGTTGCAACCTTGTCAGGGTCGGGCACTGAAGCTTTCTTT. Its protein product is CSVATLSGSGTEAFF.

This clonotype turned up a few times. V and J are TRBV9 and TRBJ2-1; maybe TRBD1 (6 bases). The CDR3 runs to 15 residues. Germline CDR1 is SGDLS and CDR2 is YYNGEE. The ends were cut back, 5 bases at V and 7 bases at J, with 19 bases in the middle. The CDR3: CASSGGTPQGNEQFF. The CDR3, as DNA: TGTGCCAGCAGTGGGGGAACCCCCCAGGGGAATGAGCAGTTCTTC.

This clonotype appeared many times. The CDR3 nucleotides are TGTGCCAGCAGCCCCCGTGCTAAAGAGACCCAGTACTTC. Its protein is CASSPRAKETQYF. The rearrangement uses TRBV7-2 and TRBJ2-5; no clear D. Trimming left V 5 bases short and J 3 bases short, with 10 bases between. The CDR3 extends over 13 amino acids. Germline V CDR1 and CDR2: SGHTA, FQGNSA.

This clonotype has ten or more counts. The J gene is TRBJ1-6, the V gene TRBV5-1; D possibly corresponds to TRBD1 (6 bases). The ends were cut back, 5 bases at V and 10 bases at J, with 16 bases in the middle. Germline V gives CDR1 SGHRS, CDR2 YFSETQ. CDR3 length: 14 amino acids. The CDR3 spells CASRSGQRASPLHF. DNA for the CDR3: TGCGCCAGCAGATCCGGACAGAGGGCCTCACCCCTCCACTTT.

This clonotype showed up many times. The V and J genes are TRBV12-3 or TRBV12-4 and TRBJ1-2; 7 bases map to TRBD1. This CDR3 region has 14 residues. The V and J ends lost 4 bases and 3 bases, in that order; junction bases with no gene match: 5. In DNA, the CDR3 is TGTGCCAGCAGTTCCCGGGACAGAGACTATGGCTACACCTTC. It encodes CASSSRDRDYGYTF.

This clonotype was observed many times. The gene calls are TRBV4-1 and TRBJ2-5, with 7 positions matching TRBD2. V shed 4 bases, J shed 1 base, and the junction held 6 bases outside the gene matches. CDR3 size: 15 residues. CDR1 MGHRA and CDR2 YSYEKL come from the germline V gene. This CDR3 reads CASSRLAFLQETQYF. CDR3 nucleotide sequence: TGCGCCAGCAGCCGACTAGCTTTCCTCCAAGAGACCCAGTACTTC.

Ten or more counts support this clonotype. V usage is TRBV12-5 and J usage is TRBJ2-1; no clear D. Germline CDR1 and CDR2: LGHNT and FRNRAP. The ends were cut back, 3 bases at V and 7 bases at J, with 13 bases in the middle. The CDR3 contains 14 residues. The CDR3 nucleotides are TGTGCTAGTGGTTTCATAGGTTCCCAGAATGAGCAGTTCTTC. This gives the protein CASGFIGSQNEQFF.

The chain uses TRBV5-4 and TRBJ1-1; 11 bases line up with TRBD1. Per germline, CDR1 SGHNT and CDR2 YYREEE (reference sequence). After removal of 6 bases from V and 4 bases from J, the junction contained 8 bases not matched to a gene. This CDR3 spans 15 amino acids. CDR3 amino acids: CASTRAGTGGTEAFF. DNA for the CDR3: TGTGCCAGCACCCGAGCAGGGACAGGGGGCACTGAAGCTTTCTTT.

This clonotype has more than one count but fewer than ten. The chain uses TRBV9 and TRBJ1-1; unclear D gene. The length of the CDR3 is 15 residues. With 3 bases removed from V and 4 bases from J, the gap between germline ends came to 16 bases. The germline gives CDR1 SGDLS, CDR2 YYNGEE. The CDR3 here is CASSAQVLASTEAFF. The CDR3 DNA follows: TGTGCCAGCAGCGCCCAGGTTTTAGCATCCACTGAAGCTTTCTTT.

CDR3 in DNA: TGTGCCAGCAGGAGTCCAGGGTATTGGGGCTACACCTTC. Protein sequence: CASRSPGYWGYTF. The J gene is TRBJ1-2, the V gene TRBV6-5; the D gene is possibly TRBD1 (5 bases). V lost 6 bases to trimming and J lost 8 bases, with 16 bases between them. This CDR3 has 13 amino acids. CDR1 MNHEY and CDR2 SVGAGI come from the germline V gene.

This rearrangement joins TRBV4-1 to TRBJ2-1; D may be TRBD1 (5 bases). CDR3 length: 15 amino acids. Trimming removed 2 bases from V and 4 bases from J, with 12 bases in between. Germline CDR1 reads MGHRA; CDR2 reads YSYEKL. DNA for the CDR3: TGCGCCAGCAGCCAACCCGGACAAAGATACAATGAGCAGTTCTTC. It specifies CASSQPGQRYNEQFF.

CDR3 residues: CASSLVSNYGYTF. CDR3 nucleotides: TGTGCCAGCAGCTTAGTCTCTAACTATGGCTACACCTTC. The chain is built from TRBV7-9 and TRBJ1-2; D is undetermined. The germline V gene has CDR1 SEHNR and CDR2 FQNEAQ (reference sequence). Deletions cut 1 base from V and 0 bases from J, with 3 bases between. This CDR3 has 13 residues.

The chain uses TRBV5-6 and TRBJ1-6; 9 nucleotides line up with TRBD1. Germline assignment: CDR1 SGHDT and CDR2 YYEEEE. J was trimmed by 10 bases and V by 2 bases; bases with no gene match: 7. This CDR3 contains 15 residues. CDR3 DNA: TGTGCCAGCAGCTTACGGGACAGGGCCCCATCACCCCTCCACTTT. Translating it yields CASSLRDRAPSPLHF.